This TCR beta chain was captured in a study of T cell responses to AZD1222 COVID-19 vaccine. Whole-study findings and limits: Two AZD1222 administrations were followed by greater Spike-specific TCR breadth and depth. Nearly half of the spike-specific TCRs reportedly recognize variant regions that carry no mutations. AZD1222 recipients seropositive at baseline numbered only six.

Recipients boosted at about 4 weeks or about 12 weeks are pooled. There are 14 residues in the CDR3. With 4 bases removed from V and 1 base from J, the gap between germline ends came to 8 bases. Germline V lookup: CDR1 LGHDT, CDR2 YNNKEL (reference sequence). A few counts support this clone. The target antigen is unknown. TCRdb's copy holds only in-frame clones and misses some; the assay was immunoSEQ multiplex PCR. Of roughly 100,000 clones detected, approximately 89% appear once; the ten largest clones hold approximately 10%. The material sequenced was peripheral blood, taken 28 days after the second AZD1222 dose. This rearrangement joins TRBV3-1 (or the pseudogene TRBV3-2) to TRBJ1-5; no clear D. The receptor's source is an adult who received the AZD1222 COVID-19 vaccine. DNA of the CDR3: TGTGCCAGCAGCCGCACATTGAGCAATCAGCCCCAGCATTTT. It encodes CASSRTLSNQPQHF.